This T cell receptor beta chain was recorded in a study of blood T cell repertoires in COVID-19. Study details: COVID-19 samples from acute and convalescent phases originated in the United States, Italy and Spain. PBMCs, B-cell-depleted T cells, or T cells were the source of the cDNA or gDNA that made up the material.

In the authors' workflow: By means of reference gene primer amplification, nucleated cell counts were estimated. The repertoire was sequenced with immunoSEQ multiplex PCR; TCRdb's copy has only in-frame clones and lacks some. V and J calls and clone size are copied from that table; D and trimming were computed from the DNA. The table shows fewer than 45,000 clones, with approximately 80% occurring only once. This CDR3 region has 13 residues. With 5 bases removed from V and 0 bases from J, the gap between germline ends came to 5 bases. This clone has just a few counts. Sequencing was carried out using peripheral blood. This sequence joins TRBV12-3 or TRBV12-4 and TRBJ1-5; D gene unclear. The sequence was obtained from a man aged 65-85 years with acute or convalescent COVID-19. The CDR3 region is CASSPSSNQPQHF. The CDR3 DNA reads TGTGCCAGCAGTCCTAGTAGCAATCAGCCCCAGCATTTT.